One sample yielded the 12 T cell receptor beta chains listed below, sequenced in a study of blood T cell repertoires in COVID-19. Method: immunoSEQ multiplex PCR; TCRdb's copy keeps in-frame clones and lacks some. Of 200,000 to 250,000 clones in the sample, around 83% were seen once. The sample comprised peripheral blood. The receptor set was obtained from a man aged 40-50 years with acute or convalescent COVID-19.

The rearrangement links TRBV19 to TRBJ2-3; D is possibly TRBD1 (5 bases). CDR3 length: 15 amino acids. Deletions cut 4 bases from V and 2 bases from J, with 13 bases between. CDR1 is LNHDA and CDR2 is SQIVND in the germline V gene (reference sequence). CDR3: CASSNPRAATDTQYF. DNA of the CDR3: TGTGCCAGTAGTAACCCCAGGGCGGCCACAGATACGCAGTATTTT.

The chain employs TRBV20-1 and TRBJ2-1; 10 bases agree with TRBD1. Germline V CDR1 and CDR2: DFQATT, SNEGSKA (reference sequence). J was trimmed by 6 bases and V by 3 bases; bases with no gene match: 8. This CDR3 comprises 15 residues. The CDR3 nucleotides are TGCAGTGCTAGTAACCGGGACAGGGGCTCCAATGAGCAGTTCTTC. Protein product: CSASNRDRGSNEQFF.

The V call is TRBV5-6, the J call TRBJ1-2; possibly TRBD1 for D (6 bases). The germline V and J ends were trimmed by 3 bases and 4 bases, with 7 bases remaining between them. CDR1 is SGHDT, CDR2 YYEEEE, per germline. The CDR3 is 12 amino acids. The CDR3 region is CASSWTVYGYTF. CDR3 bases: TGTGCCAGCAGCTGGACAGTCTATGGCTACACCTTC. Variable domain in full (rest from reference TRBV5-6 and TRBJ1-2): DAGVTQSPTHLIKTRGQQVTLRCSPKSGHDTVSWYQQALGQGPQFIFQYYEEEERQRGNFPDRFSGHQFPNYSSELNVNALLLGDSALYLCASSWTVYGYTFGSGTRLTVV.

The CDR3 protein is CASSLIQTREPYGYTF. CDR3 in DNA: TGTGCCAGCAGCTTAATACAGACTAGGGAACCCTATGGCTACACCTTC. J is TRBJ1-2 and V is TRBV5-6, with D hard to call. Germline V gene data show CDR1 as SGHDT and CDR2 as YYEEEE. The CDR3 covers 16 residues. Trimming cost V 2 bases and J 4 bases, with 18 bases left between them.

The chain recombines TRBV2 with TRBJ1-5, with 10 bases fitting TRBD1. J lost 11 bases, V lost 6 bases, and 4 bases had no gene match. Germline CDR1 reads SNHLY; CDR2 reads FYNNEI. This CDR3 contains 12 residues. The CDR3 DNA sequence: TGTGCCAGCAGGAAGGACAGGGGGTCCCAGCATTTT. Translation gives CASRKDRGSQHF.

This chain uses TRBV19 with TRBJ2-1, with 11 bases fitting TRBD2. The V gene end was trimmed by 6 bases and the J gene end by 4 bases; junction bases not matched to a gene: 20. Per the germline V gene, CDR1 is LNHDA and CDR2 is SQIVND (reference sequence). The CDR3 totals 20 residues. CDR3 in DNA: TGTGCCAGTAGACTAGTTGGCCTAGCGGGGGGCCCCCACTTTTACAATGAGCAGTTCTTC. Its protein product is CASRLVGLAGGPHFYNEQFF.

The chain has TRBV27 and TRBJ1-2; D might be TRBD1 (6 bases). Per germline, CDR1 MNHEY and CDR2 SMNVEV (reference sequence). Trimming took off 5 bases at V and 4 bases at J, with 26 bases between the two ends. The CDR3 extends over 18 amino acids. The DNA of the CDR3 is TGTGCCAGCAGTCCCTCGTTTTATCAGGGGAAGGAAACCTATGGCTACACCTTC. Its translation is CASSPSFYQGKETYGYTF.

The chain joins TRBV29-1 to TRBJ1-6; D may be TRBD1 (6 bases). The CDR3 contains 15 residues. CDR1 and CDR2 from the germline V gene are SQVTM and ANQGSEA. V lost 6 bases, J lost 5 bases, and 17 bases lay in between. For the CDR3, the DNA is TGCAGCGTGCGACAGGCGAACGGGAATAATTCACCCCTCCACTTT. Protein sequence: CSVRQANGNNSPLHF. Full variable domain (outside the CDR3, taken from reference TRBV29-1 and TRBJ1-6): SAVISQKPSRDICQRGTSLTIQCQVDSQVTMMFWYRQQPGQSLTLIATANQGSEATYESGFVIDKFPISRPNLTFSTLTVSNMSPEDSSIYLCSVRQANGNNSPLHFGNGTRLTVT.

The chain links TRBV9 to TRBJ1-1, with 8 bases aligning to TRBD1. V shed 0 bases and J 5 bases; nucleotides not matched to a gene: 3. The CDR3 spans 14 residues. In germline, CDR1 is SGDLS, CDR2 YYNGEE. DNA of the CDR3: TGTGCCAGCAGCGTAGCAGGGGGCGTGACTGAAGCTTTCTTT. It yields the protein CASSVAGGVTEAFF.

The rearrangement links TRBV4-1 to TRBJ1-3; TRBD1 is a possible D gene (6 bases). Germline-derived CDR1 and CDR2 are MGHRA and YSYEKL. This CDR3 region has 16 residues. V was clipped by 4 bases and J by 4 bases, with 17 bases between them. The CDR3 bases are TGCGCCAGCAGCCTTATAGGCGGGGGCGTCGGAAACACCATATATTTT. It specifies CASSLIGGGVGNTIYF.

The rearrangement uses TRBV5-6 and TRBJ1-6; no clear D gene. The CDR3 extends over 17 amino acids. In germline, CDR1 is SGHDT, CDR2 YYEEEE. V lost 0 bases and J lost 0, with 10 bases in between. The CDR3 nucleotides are TGTGCCAGCAGCTTGGGGAGACTCAGCTCCTATAATTCACCCCTCCACTTT. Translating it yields CASSLGRLSSYNSPLHF. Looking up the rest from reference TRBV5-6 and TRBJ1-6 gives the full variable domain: DAGVTQSPTHLIKTRGQQVTLRCSPKSGHDTVSWYQQALGQGPQFIFQYYEEEERQRGNFPDRFSGHQFPNYSSELNVNALLLGDSALYLCASSLGRLSSYNSPLHFGNGTRLTVT.

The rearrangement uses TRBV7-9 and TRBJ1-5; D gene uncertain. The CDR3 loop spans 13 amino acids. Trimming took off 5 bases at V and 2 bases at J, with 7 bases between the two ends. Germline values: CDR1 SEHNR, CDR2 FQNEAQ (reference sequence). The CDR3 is CASSPEGNQPQHF. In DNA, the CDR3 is TGTGCCAGCAGCCCGGAGGGCAATCAGCCCCAGCATTTT. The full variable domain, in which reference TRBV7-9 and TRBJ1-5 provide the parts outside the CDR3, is DTGVSQNPRHKITKRGQNVTFRCDPISEHNRLYWYRQTLGQGPEFLTYFQNEAQLEKSRLLSDRFSAERPKGSFSTLEIQRTEQGDSAMYLCASSPEGNQPQHFGDGTRLSIL.